This T cell receptor (beta chain) was obtained from a study of T cell changes during pregnancy in multiple sclerosis. Libraries were prepared by immunoSEQ multiplex PCR; TCRdb keeps only in-frame clonotypes and omits some of them. The sample includes around 96,000 clones, about 94% seen only once; the top ten take 2% to 2.5%. The source of this sequence is a female donor with multiple sclerosis, enrolled in a pregnancy study. The sequencing here drew on peripheral blood, taken in the third trimester of pregnancy.

This chain's CDR3 is CASSLDETPSSGNTIYF. The CDR3 DNA reads TGTGCCAGCAGCTTAGATGAGACACCGAGCTCTGGAAACACCATATATTTT. The rearrangement joins TRBV7-8 to TRBJ1-3; D unresolved. The CDR3 is made up of 17 amino acids. The V end lost 1 base, the J end lost 0 bases, and 13 bases lay between the germline ends. The germline gives CDR1 SGHVS, CDR2 FQNEAQ.